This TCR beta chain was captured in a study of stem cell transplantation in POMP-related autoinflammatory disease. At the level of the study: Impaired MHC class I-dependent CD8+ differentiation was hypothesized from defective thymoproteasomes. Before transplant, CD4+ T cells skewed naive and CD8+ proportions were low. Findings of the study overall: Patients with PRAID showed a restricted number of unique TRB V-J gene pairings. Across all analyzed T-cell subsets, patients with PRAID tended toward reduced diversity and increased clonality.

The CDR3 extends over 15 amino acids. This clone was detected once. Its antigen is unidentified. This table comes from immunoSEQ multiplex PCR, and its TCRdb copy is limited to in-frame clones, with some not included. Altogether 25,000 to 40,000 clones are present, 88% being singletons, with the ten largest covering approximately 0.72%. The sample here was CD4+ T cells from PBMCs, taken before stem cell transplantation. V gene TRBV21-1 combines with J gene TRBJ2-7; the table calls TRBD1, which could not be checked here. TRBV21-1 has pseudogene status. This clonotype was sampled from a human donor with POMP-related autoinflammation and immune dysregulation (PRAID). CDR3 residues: CASSKGTGGTYEQYF. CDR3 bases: TGTGCCAGCAGCAAAGGGACAGGAGGGACCTACGAGCAGTACTTC.